This T cell receptor beta chain was captured by sequencing in a study of blood T cell repertoires in COVID-19. As for the study in general: Researchers got acute and convalescent COVID-19 samples from the United States, Italy and Spain.

V gave up 2 bases and J gave up 0 bases, with 10 bases separating them. Per the germline V gene, CDR1 is KGHSH and CDR2 is LQKENI. This CDR3 is built from 15 residues. In the study's own analysis: Reference gene primers were amplified, and this amplification served to estimate nucleated cell counts. Measured with immunoSEQ multiplex PCR; TCRdb has only the in-frame clones, and not every one. Clone size and the V and J calls come from that table; the DNA yielded D and trimming. Among 87,000 or so clones listed, about 86% were seen once. The sequencing input was peripheral blood. The rearrangement links TRBV18 to TRBJ1-1; no firm D call. The origin of this receptor is a woman of 80 years or more in a cohort sampled during active or convalescent COVID-19. In nucleotides, the CDR3 is TGTGCCAGCTCACCAGGCGCACAGATGAACACTGAAGCTTTCTTT. It is translated as CASSPGAQMNTEAFF.